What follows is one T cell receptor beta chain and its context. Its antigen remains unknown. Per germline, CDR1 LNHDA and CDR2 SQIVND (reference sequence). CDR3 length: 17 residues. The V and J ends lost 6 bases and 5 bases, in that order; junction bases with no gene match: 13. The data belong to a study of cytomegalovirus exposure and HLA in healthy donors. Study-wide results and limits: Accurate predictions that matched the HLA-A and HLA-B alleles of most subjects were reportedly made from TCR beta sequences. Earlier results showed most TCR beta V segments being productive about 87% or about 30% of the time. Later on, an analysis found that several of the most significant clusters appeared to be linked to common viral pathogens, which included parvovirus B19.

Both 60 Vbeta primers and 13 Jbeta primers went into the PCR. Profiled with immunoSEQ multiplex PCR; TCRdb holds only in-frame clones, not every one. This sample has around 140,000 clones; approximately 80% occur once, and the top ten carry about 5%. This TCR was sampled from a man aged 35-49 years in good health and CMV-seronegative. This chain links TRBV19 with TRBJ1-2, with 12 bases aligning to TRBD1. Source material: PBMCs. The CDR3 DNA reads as TGTGCCAGTAGCCCTTCCGGGACAGGGGGCGTGTGGTATGGCTACACCTTC. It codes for CASSPSGTGGVWYGYTF. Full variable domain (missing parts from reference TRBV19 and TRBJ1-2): DGGITQSPKYLFRKEGQNVTLSCEQNLNHDAMYWYRQDPGQGLRLIYYSQIVNDFQKGDIAEGYSVSREKKESFPLTVTSAQKNPTAFYLCASSPSGTGGVWYGYTFGSGTRLTVV.